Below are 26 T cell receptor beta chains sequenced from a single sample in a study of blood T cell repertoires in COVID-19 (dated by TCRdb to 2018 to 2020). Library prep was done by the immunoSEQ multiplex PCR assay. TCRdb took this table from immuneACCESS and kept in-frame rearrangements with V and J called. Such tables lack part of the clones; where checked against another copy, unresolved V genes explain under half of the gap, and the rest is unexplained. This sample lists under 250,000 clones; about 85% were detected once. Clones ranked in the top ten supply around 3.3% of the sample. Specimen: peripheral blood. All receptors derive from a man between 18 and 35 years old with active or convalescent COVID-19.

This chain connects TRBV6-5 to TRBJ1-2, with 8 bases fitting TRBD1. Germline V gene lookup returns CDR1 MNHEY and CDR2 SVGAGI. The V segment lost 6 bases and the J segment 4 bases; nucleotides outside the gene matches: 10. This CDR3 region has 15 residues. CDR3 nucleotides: TGTGCCAGCAGCAGACAGGGGACTTCTCTCTATGGCTACACCTTC. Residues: CASSRQGTSLYGYTF.

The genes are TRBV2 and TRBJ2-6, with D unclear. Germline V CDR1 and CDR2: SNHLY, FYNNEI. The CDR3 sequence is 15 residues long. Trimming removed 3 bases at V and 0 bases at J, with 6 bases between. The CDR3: CASSDGFSGANVLTF. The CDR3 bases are TGTGCCAGCAGTGACGGGTTCTCTGGGGCCAACGTCCTGACTTTC.

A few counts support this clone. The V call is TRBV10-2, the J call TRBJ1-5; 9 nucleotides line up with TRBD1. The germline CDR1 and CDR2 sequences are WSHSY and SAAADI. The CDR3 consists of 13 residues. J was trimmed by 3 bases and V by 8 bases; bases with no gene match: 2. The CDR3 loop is CASGQGNNQPQHF. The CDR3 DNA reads TGCGCCAGCGGACAGGGGAACAATCAGCCCCAGCATTTT.

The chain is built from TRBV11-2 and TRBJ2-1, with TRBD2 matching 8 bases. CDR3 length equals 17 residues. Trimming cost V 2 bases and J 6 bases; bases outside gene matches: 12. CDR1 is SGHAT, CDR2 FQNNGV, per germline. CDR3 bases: TGTGCCAGCAGCTTATTCGCGGGAGGTCCCTTGGGCAATGAGCAGTTCTTC. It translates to CASSLFAGGPLGNEQFF.

CDR3 bases: TGCGCCAGCACGGGGGATCGAGGCTACACCTTC. Translation: CASTGDRGYTF. This chain links TRBV5-1 with TRBJ1-2; TRBD1 might be the D (5 bases). This CDR3 spans 11 amino acids. Trimming stripped 6 bases from V and 8 bases from J, with 11 bases between. Germline CDR1 and CDR2: SGHRS and YFSETQ.

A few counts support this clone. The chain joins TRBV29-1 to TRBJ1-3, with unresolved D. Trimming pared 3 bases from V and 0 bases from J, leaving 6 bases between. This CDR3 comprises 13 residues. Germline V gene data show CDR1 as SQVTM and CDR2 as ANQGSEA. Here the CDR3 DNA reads TGCAGCGTTGAGGCGGTCTCTGGAAACACCATATATTTT. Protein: CSVEAVSGNTIYF.

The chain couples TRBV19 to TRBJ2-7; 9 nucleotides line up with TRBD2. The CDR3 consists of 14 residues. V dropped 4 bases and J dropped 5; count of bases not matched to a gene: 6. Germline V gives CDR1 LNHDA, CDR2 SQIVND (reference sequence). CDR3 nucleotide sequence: TGTGCCAGTAGTACGGCGGGGGGGTCCCACGAGCAGTACTTC. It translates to CASSTAGGSHEQYF.

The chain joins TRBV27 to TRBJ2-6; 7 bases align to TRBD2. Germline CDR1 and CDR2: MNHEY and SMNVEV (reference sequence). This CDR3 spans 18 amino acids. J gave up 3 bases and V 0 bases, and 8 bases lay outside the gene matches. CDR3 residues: CASSLSGGSFRGANVLTF. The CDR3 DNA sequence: TGTGCCAGCAGTTTATCGGGCGGGAGCTTCCGTGGGGCCAACGTCCTGACTTTC.

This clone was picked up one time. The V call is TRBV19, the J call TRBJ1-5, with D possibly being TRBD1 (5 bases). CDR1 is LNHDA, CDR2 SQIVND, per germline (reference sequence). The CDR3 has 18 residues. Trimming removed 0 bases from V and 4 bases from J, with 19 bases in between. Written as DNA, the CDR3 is TGTGCCAGTAGTATAGATCAAGGAGGGCTGGGGCCTAATCAGCCCCAGCATTTT. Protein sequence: CASSIDQGGLGPNQPQHF.

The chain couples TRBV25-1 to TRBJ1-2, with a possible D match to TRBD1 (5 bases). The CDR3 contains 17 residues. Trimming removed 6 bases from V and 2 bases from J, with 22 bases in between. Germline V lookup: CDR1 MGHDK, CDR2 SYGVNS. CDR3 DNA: TGTGCCAGCAGCCCGCCCCTGTGGAGGGGTGGCAACTATGGCTACACCTTC. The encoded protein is CASSPPLWRGGNYGYTF.

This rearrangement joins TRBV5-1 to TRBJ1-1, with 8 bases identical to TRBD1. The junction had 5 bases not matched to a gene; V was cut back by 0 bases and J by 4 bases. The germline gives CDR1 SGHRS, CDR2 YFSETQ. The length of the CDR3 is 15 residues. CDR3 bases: TGCGCCAGCAGCTTGGGACAGGGGAGCGGCACTGAAGCTTTCTTT. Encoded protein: CASSLGQGSGTEAFF.

CDR3 bases: TGTGCTAGTGGTTTGGGAGGTTCGTCTGAAGCTTTCTTT. It yields the protein CASGLGGSSEAFF. The V call is TRBV12-5, the J call TRBJ1-1; D gene uncertain. The CDR3 has 13 amino acids. Germline V gene lookup returns CDR1 LGHNT and CDR2 FRNRAP. V was shortened by 1 base and J by 6 bases, with 9 bases between the two germline ends.

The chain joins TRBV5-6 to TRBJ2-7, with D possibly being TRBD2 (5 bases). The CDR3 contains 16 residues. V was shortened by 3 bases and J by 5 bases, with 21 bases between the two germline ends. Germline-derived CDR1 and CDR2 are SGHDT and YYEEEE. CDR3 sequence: CASSWRSRVMAHEQYF. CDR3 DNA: TGTGCCAGCAGCTGGAGGTCTAGAGTTATGGCCCACGAGCAGTACTTC.

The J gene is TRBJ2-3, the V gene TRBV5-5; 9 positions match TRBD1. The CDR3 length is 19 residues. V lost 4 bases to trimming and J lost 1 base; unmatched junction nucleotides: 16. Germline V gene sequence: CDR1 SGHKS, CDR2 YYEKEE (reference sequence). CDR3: CASSVRTGAFTPRTDTQYF. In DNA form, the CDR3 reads TGTGCCAGCAGCGTCCGGACAGGGGCCTTCACTCCCCGCACAGATACGCAGTATTTT. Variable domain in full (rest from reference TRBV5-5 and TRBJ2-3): DAGVTQSPTHLIKTRGQQVTLRCSPISGHKSVSWYQQVLGQGPQFIFQYYEKEERGRGNFPDRFSARQFPNYSSELNVNALLLGDSALYLCASSVRTGAFTPRTDTQYFGPGTRLTVL.

The DNA for the CDR3 is TGTGCCAGCAGCTCGACAGGGGGCGCAGCTAATGAAAAACTGTTTTTT. Protein product: CASSSTGGAANEKLFF. The chain combines TRBV5-4 with TRBJ1-4; 10 nucleotides line up with TRBD1. This CDR3 has 16 amino acids. Germline CDR1 SGHNT, CDR2 YYREEE (reference sequence). The trim removed 3 bases at V and 3 bases at J, leaving 5 bases unmatched.

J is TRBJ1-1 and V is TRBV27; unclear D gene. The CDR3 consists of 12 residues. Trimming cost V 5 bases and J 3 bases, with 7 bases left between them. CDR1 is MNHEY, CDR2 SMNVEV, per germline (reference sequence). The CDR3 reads CASSPRDTEAFF. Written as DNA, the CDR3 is TGTGCCAGCAGTCCCCGGGACACTGAAGCTTTCTTT.

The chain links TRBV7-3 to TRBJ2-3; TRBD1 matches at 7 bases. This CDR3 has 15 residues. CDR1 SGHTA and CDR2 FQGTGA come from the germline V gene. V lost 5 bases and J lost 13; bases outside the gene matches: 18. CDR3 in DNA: TGTGCCAGCAGCCCAGGTCCCGGGACAGCTTTGTCGGAGTATTTT. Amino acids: CASSPGPGTALSEYF.

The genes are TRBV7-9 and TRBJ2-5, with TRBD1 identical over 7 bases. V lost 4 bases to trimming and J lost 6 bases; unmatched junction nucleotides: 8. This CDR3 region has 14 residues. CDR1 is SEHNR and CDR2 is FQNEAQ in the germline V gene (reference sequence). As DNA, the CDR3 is TGTGCCAGCAGCTGGGACAGCGATGGGCAGACCCAGTACTTC. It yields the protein CASSWDSDGQTQYF. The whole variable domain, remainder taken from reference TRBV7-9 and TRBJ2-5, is DTGVSQNPRHKITKRGQNVTFRCDPISEHNRLYWYRQTLGQGPEFLTYFQNEAQLEKSRLLSDRFSAERPKGSFSTLEIQRTEQGDSAMYLCASSWDSDGQTQYFGPGTRLLVL.

The CDR3 loop reads CASSPMVAEAFF. The CDR3 DNA is TGTGCCAGCAGCCCTATGGTGGCTGAAGCTTTCTTT. The V gene is TRBV7-8, the J gene TRBJ1-1; D is unclear. V lost 5 bases and J lost 6, with 10 bases in between. The length of the CDR3 is 12 residues. The germline gives CDR1 SGHVS, CDR2 FQNEAQ. The full variable domain, rest sourced from reference TRBV7-8 and TRBJ1-1, is GAGVSQSPRYKVAKRGQDVALRCDPISGHVSLFWYQQALGQGPEFLTYFQNEAQLDKSGLPSDRFFAERPEGSVSTLKIQRTQQEDSAVYLCASSPMVAEAFFGQGTRLTVV.

CDR3 sequence reads: CASSPEDGYTF. The CDR3 DNA sequence: TGTGCCAGCAGTCCTGAGGATGGCTACACCTTC. The chain carries TRBV6-5 and TRBJ1-2; D uncertain. Per germline, CDR1 MNHEY and CDR2 SVGAGI. V gave up 5 bases and J gave up 6 bases, with 7 bases separating them. This CDR3 region has 11 residues.

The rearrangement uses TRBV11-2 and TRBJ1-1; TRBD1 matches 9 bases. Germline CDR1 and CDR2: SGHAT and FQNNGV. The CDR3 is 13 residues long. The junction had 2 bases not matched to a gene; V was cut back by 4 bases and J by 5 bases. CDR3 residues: CASSYGQGTEAFF. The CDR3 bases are TGTGCCAGCAGCTACGGACAGGGGACTGAAGCTTTCTTT. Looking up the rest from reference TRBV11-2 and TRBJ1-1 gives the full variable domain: EAGVAQSPRYKIIEKRQSVAFWCNPISGHATLYWYQQILGQGPKLLIQFQNNGVVDDSQLPKDRFSAERLKGVDSTLKIQPAKLEDSAVYLCASSYGQGTEAFFGQGTRLTVV.

The CDR3 spells CASSSPPGEIYGYTF. The CDR3, as DNA: TGTGCCAGCAGCTCCCCCCCCGGAGAGATCTATGGCTACACCTTC. J is TRBJ1-2 and V is TRBV7-9; D not certain. Trimming stripped 4 bases from V and 4 bases from J, with 16 bases between. This CDR3 region has 15 residues. Germline V gives CDR1 SEHNR, CDR2 FQNEAQ (reference sequence).

The CDR3, as DNA: TGTGCCAGCAGTCAGGACAGGGGCAGCAATCAGCCCCAGCATTTT. Its translation is CASSQDRGSNQPQHF. The chain uses TRBV28 and TRBJ1-5; the match to TRBD1 covers 9 bases. Unmatched junction bases numbered 3, after V lost 5 bases and J lost 1 base. The germline CDR1 and CDR2 sequences are MDHEN and SYDVKM. The CDR3 loop spans 15 amino acids.

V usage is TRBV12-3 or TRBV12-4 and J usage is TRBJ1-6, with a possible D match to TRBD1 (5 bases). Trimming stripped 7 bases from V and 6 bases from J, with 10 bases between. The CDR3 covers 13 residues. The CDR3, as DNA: TGTGCCAGCATGGGCAGGGCTAATTCACCCCTCCACTTT. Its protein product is CASMGRANSPLHF.

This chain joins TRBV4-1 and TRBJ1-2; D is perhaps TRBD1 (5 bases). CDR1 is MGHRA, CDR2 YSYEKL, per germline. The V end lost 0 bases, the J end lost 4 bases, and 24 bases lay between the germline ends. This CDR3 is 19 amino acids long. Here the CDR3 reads CASSQDRKGRVTLGYGYTF. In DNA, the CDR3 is TGCGCCAGCAGCCAAGATAGGAAGGGCAGGGTAACCCTTGGCTATGGCTACACCTTC.

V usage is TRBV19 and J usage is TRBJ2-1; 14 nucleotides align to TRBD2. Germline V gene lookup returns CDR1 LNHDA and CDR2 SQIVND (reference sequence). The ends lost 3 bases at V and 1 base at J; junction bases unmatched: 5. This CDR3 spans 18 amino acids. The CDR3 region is CASSIGLAGGTSYNEQFF. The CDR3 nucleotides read TGTGCCAGTAGTATCGGACTAGCGGGAGGAACTTCCTACAATGAGCAGTTCTTC.